This T cell receptor (beta chain) was recorded in a study of T cell responses to AZD1222 COVID-19 vaccine. The wider study: The analysis combined second doses at about 4 or about 12 weeks. Study-level results: Seropositivity was recorded at baseline in only 6 or 7 AZD1222 recipients.

Germline V gene sequence: CDR1 LGHDT, CDR2 YNNKEL (reference sequence). The CDR3 totals 15 residues. Unmatched junction bases numbered 9, after V lost 4 bases and J lost 6 bases. In the case of this clone: The antigen remains unidentified.

Using immunoSEQ multiplex PCR, the repertoire was profiled, and TCRdb retains in-frame clones only, with some absent. The table lists over 95,000 clones, about 83% of them singletons. The chain is built from TRBV3-1 (or the pseudogene TRBV3-2) and TRBJ2-1; 7 bases map to TRBD1. The receptor's source is an adult in good health. Source: peripheral blood, taken on day 0 of AZD1222 vaccination. For the CDR3, the DNA is TGTGCCAGCAGCCCCGGGACAGTTTACGGCAATGAGCAGTTCTTC. Amino acids: CASSPGTVYGNEQFF.